This T cell receptor beta chain derives from a study of blood T cell repertoires in COVID-19. Study at large: From the United States, Italy and Spain came samples of acute and convalescent COVID-19.

Ages ranged from about 18 to 89 years, with residence in about two dozen US areas. CDR3 length equals 17 residues. Germline CDR1 is SGHNT and CDR2 is YYREEE (reference sequence). The trim removed 0 bases at V and 7 bases at J, leaving 5 bases unmatched. Assay: immunoSEQ multiplex PCR; the TCRdb copy retains only in-frame clones and omits some. The data show 390,000 or so clones, 75% to 90% seen once. The sequence was collected from a man aged 18 to 30 who had recovered from COVID-19. The V gene is TRBV5-4, the J gene TRBJ2-1, with 15 bases lining up with TRBD2. Sequences were obtained from PBMCs or T cells enriched from blood (not recorded which). This CDR3 reads CASSLDGTSGGKNEQFF. CDR3 bases: TGTGCCAGCAGCTTGGATGGGACTAGCGGGGGGAAAAATGAGCAGTTCTTC.